The 18 T cell receptor beta chains given below trace back to one sample, sequenced in a study of cytomegalovirus exposure and HLA in healthy donors. The study ran its PCR with 60 Vbeta and 13 Jbeta primers. Profiling relied on immunoSEQ multiplex PCR, and the TCRdb table lists in-frame clones only, not all of them. The table records fewer than 110,000 clones, around 82% of them present only once. Sequencing was carried out using PBMCs. Receptors were obtained from a woman in her late teens or twenties in good health and CMV-seropositive.

The chain combines TRBV5-4 with TRBJ2-2, with D perhaps TRBD2 (6 bases). V was shortened by 1 base and J by 2 bases, with 15 bases between the two germline ends. The germline V gene has CDR1 SGHNT and CDR2 YYREEE (reference sequence). This CDR3 spans 17 amino acids. DNA for the CDR3: TGTGCCAGCAGCTTGAAGAGGGCGGGACTCAACACCGGGGAGCTGTTTTTT. It encodes CASSLKRAGLNTGELFF.

The chain recombines TRBV4-2 with TRBJ2-7; TRBD1 matches 8 bases. Germline V lookup: CDR1 LGHNA, CDR2 YNFKEQ. V shed 1 base, J shed 2 bases, and the junction held 4 bases outside the gene matches. The CDR3 consists of 15 residues. The CDR3 here is CASSQVVQGAYEQYF. The CDR3 bases are TGTGCCAGCAGCCAAGTGGTACAGGGGGCCTACGAGCAGTACTTC.

DNA for the CDR3: TGCGCCAGCAGCCAAAGCCATGACATAGAGTTCGGGGAGCTGTTTTTT. Translating it yields CASSQSHDIEFGELFF. The chain recombines TRBV4-3 with TRBJ2-2; unclear D gene. V lost 2 bases and J 7 bases, leaving 17 bases between the germline ends. The CDR3 spans 16 residues. The germline V gene has CDR1 LGHNA and CDR2 YSLEER.

The chain links TRBV5-1 to TRBJ1-4; a possible D gene is TRBD1 (6 bases). The V end was cut by 4 bases, the J end by 5 bases, with 12 bases between. Germline CDR1 reads SGHRS; CDR2 reads YFSETQ. The CDR3 has 14 residues. CDR3 region: CASSPRGSNEKLFF. The CDR3 coding sequence is TGCGCCAGCAGCCCCAGGGGCAGCAATGAAAAACTGTTTTTT.

This clone is large by share. The V and J genes are TRBV7-9 and TRBJ2-1; 11 bases are shared with TRBD2. Germline-derived CDR1 and CDR2 are SEHNR and FQNEAQ (reference sequence). The V segment lost 5 bases and the J segment 9 bases; nucleotides outside the gene matches: 12. The CDR3 has 16 amino acids. CDR3 DNA sequence: TGTGCCAGCAGCCTGTGGGGACTAGCGGAGGGGGGTGAGCAGTTCTTC. Protein sequence: CASSLWGLAEGGEQFF.

The J gene is TRBJ1-1, the V gene TRBV7-9; D is ambiguous. CDR3 size: 14 residues. Deletions cut 1 base from V and 4 bases from J, with 10 bases between. CDR1 is SEHNR and CDR2 is FQNEAQ in the germline V gene (reference sequence). CDR3 sequence: CASSLGPGITEAFF. CDR3 coding DNA: TGTGCCAGCAGCTTAGGCCCGGGTATCACTGAAGCTTTCTTT.

The V and J genes are TRBV7-8 and TRBJ1-5, with D maybe TRBD1 (5 bases). Trimming removed 3 bases at V and 4 bases at J, with 16 bases between. Germline V gene lookup returns CDR1 SGHVS and CDR2 FQNEAQ. The CDR3 extends over 16 amino acids. This CDR3 reads CASSLEGRVQNQPQHF. CDR3 DNA sequence: TGTGCCAGCAGCTTGGAGGGCAGGGTTCAGAATCAGCCCCAGCATTTT.

This clone was observed a single time. The chain links TRBV5-1 to TRBJ2-5; 9 bases are a match to TRBD1. CDR1 and CDR2 (germline): SGHRS, YFSETQ. After removal of 4 bases from V and 4 bases from J, the junction contained 2 bases not matched to a gene. This CDR3 spans 13 amino acids. The CDR3 DNA is TGCGCCAGCAGCACGGGACAGGGAGAGACCCAGTACTTC. It specifies CASSTGQGETQYF.

This clone was seen only a few times. The J gene is TRBJ1-2, the V gene TRBV6-6; D is perhaps TRBD1 (6 bases). Between the trimmed V and J ends, which lost 2 bases and 0 bases, there was a span of 10 bases. The germline CDR1 and CDR2 sequences are MNHNY and SVGAGI (reference sequence). The CDR3 consists of 15 residues. CDR3 region: CASSYAGTTNYGYTF. The CDR3 nucleotides read TGTGCCAGCAGTTACGCCGGGACAACTAACTATGGCTACACCTTC.

This clone was seen a single time. The chain combines TRBV5-1 with TRBJ1-1, with D possibly TRBD1 on 5 matching bases. This CDR3 has 14 amino acids. V lost 2 bases, J lost 4 bases, and 12 bases lay in between. CDR1 is SGHRS and CDR2 is YFSETQ in the germline V gene. The CDR3 DNA is TGCGCCAGCAGCTTTGGTCAGGGTGGCACTGAAGCTTTCTTT. Its translation: CASSFGQGGTEAFF.

The genes are TRBV4-1 and TRBJ2-1; 11 bases are shared with TRBD2. The CDR3 consists of 16 residues. V shed 3 bases and J 4 bases; nucleotides not matched to a gene: 5. Germline CDR1 and CDR2: MGHRA and YSYEKL. The CDR3 spells CASSQATSGIYNEQFF. The CDR3 DNA sequence: TGCGCCAGCAGCCAGGCGACTAGCGGGATTTACAATGAGCAGTTCTTC.

The chain combines TRBV28 with TRBJ2-3; TRBD1 matches 10 bases. Per the germline V gene, CDR1 is MDHEN and CDR2 is SYDVKM. Trimming cost V 5 bases and J 5 bases; bases outside gene matches: 4. This CDR3 is 14 amino acids long. The DNA for the CDR3 is TGTGCCAGCAGTCTAGGACAGGGGGTAGATACGCAGTATTTT. As protein: CASSLGQGVDTQYF.

J is TRBJ2-1 and V is TRBV7-8; D not resolved. CDR1 and CDR2 (germline): SGHVS, FQNEAQ. CDR3 length equals 14 residues. Trimming removed 1 base at V and 4 bases at J, with 8 bases between. Here the CDR3 reads CASSLEWPYNEQFF. CDR3 nucleotide sequence: TGTGCCAGCAGCTTAGAATGGCCTTACAATGAGCAGTTCTTC.

This clone has just a few counts. The chain carries TRBV18 and TRBJ2-1; 12 bases match TRBD2. Germline assignment: CDR1 KGHSH and CDR2 LQKENI. This CDR3 contains 16 residues. V shed 0 bases, J shed 4 bases, and the junction held 1 base outside the gene matches. The CDR3 nucleotides read TGTGCCAGCTCACCACCAGGACTAGCGGGATACAATGAGCAGTTCTTC. Translated: CASSPPGLAGYNEQFF.

The chain couples TRBV9 to TRBJ2-5, with D unresolved. Looked up from germline, CDR1 is SGDLS and CDR2 is YYNGEE. V gave up 3 bases and J gave up 5 bases, with 8 bases separating them. The CDR3 is 12 residues long. In DNA, the CDR3 is TGTGCCAGCAGCGACCGGTTGGAGACCCAGTACTTC. This sequence encodes CASSDRLETQYF.

This sequence joins TRBV2 and TRBJ1-1; possible D gene TRBD1, 5 bases. V was clipped by 2 bases and J by 2 bases, with 9 bases between them. This CDR3 region has 14 residues. Germline V gene sequence: CDR1 SNHLY, CDR2 FYNNEI. CDR3 loop: CASSEQGTNTEAFF. The DNA for the CDR3 is TGTGCCAGCAGTGAACAGGGTACAAACACTGAAGCTTTCTTT.

The gene calls are TRBV5-6 and TRBJ2-7; 8 nucleotides agree with TRBD2. The germline V gene has CDR1 SGHDT and CDR2 YYEEEE. The ends lost 2 bases at V and 1 base at J; junction bases unmatched: 5. This CDR3 contains 15 residues. The DNA of the CDR3 is TGTGCCAGCAGCTTCGGAGCGGGAGCTTCCTACGAGCAGTACTTC. This encodes CASSFGAGASYEQYF.

This clone was detected only a few times. The chain employs TRBV5-1 and TRBJ2-5, with D perhaps matching TRBD2 (6 bases). CDR3 length: 14 amino acids. The germline V and J ends were trimmed by 4 bases and 9 bases, with 19 bases remaining between them. The V gene's germline CDR1 is SGHRS and CDR2 YFSETQ. The chain's CDR3 is CASSDLLASRAQYF. The CDR3 DNA is TGCGCCAGCAGCGATCTTCTAGCGAGTAGGGCCCAGTACTTC.